These 19 T cell receptor beta chains were sequenced from one sample in a study of T cells in Graves' hyperthyroidism and ophthalmopathy (dated by TCRdb to 2018 to 2020). The receptor library was made with multiplex PCR. The listed sequencing device is Illumina HiSeq 2000. TCR beta CDR3 regions were amplified from RNA transcripts. For the first round of RT-PCR on the TCR CDR3, the HTBI primer set was used together with the Qiagen OneStep RT-PCR kit. TCRdb reprocessed the public reads (quality trimming at Q25 with fastp, clone calling with MiXCR) and kept in-frame beta chains. Under each unique CDR3 protein, matching rows form one entry showing the most common genes and DNA. The sample table records around 600,000 distinct CDR3 sequences; 45% of these occur just once. The biggest ten clones account for approximately 7.2% of the sample. The source material was peripheral blood or thyroid tissue (not recorded which). These receptors were taken from an adult man with Graves' disease, either hyperthyroidism or ophthalmopathy (not recorded which).

As to this clonotype: This sequence may be a read error, since a much larger clone differs from it by one base. The rearrangement uses TRBV7-8 and TRBJ2-5; TRBD2 agrees at 7 bases. Trimming removed 4 bases from V and 5 bases from J; junction bases left unmatched: 13. The CDR3 has 16 amino acids. CDR1 is SGHVS, CDR2 FQNEAQ, per germline. The CDR3 spells CASSSDPGLVGETQYF. The DNA for the CDR3 is TGTGCCAGCAGCTCCGATCCCGGACTAGTAGGGGAGACCCAGTACTTC.

This clonotype was seen only a few times. The chain links TRBV11-2 to TRBJ2-6; a weak D match, TRBD2 (5 bases). V lost 1 base, J lost 1 base, and 20 bases lay in between. The CDR3 has 20 residues. Looked up from germline, CDR1 is SGHAT and CDR2 is FQNNGV. CDR3 in amino acids: CASSLVPEFGSFSGANVLTF. DNA for the CDR3: TGTGCCAGCAGCTTAGTCCCCGAATTTGGGAGCTTTTCTGGGGCCAACGTCCTGACTTTC. Combining the CDR3 with reference TRBV11-2 and TRBJ2-6 gives the whole variable domain EAGVAQSPRYKIIEKRQSVAFWCNPISGHATLYWYQQILGQGPKLLIQFQNNGVVDDSQLPKDRFSAERLKGVDSTLKIQPAKLEDSAVYLCASSLVPEFGSFSGANVLTFGAGSRLTVL.

The chain recombines TRBV10-3 with TRBJ1-3; TRBD1 agrees at 8 bases. The CDR3 runs to 14 residues. Per germline, CDR1 ENHRY and CDR2 SYGVKD. V shed 5 bases and J 2 bases; nucleotides not matched to a gene: 2. In DNA form, the CDR3 reads TGTGCCATCAGTTCAGGGGGCCCTGGAAACACCATATATTTT. The encoded protein is CAISSGGPGNTIYF.

This clonotype has more than one count but fewer than ten. The junction and the germline gene differ at one end; a read error may be behind it. The chain links TRBV10-3 to TRBJ1-1; D remains ambiguous. CDR1 ENHRY and CDR2 SYGVKD come from the germline V gene. This CDR3 spans 14 amino acids. The CDR3 nucleotides read TGTGCCAGCAGTGCCAATAACAAGAACACTGAAGCTTTCTTT. Its translation: CASSANNKNTEAFF.

This clonotype was found a few times. CDR3 sequence (DNA): TGCAGCGTTGCATGGGGGGGGTCTAATGAAAAACTGTTTTTT. Its translation is CSVAWGGSNEKLFF. The rearrangement uses TRBV29-1 and TRBJ1-4; D perhaps matches TRBD1 (5 bases). The V gene's germline CDR1 is SQVTM and CDR2 ANQGSEA. The V and J ends lost 4 bases and 3 bases respectively, with 12 bases between them. This CDR3 spans 14 amino acids.

This clonotype was detected many times. This chain links TRBV24-1 with TRBJ2-5, with 13 bases fitting TRBD2. Looked up from germline, CDR1 is KGHDR and CDR2 is SFDVKD. Trimming at V came to 3 bases and at J to 5 bases, leaving 11 bases not matched to a gene. This CDR3 is 18 amino acids long. CDR3 in amino acids: CATSDPRTSGGGRETQYF. DNA for the CDR3: TGTGCCACCAGTGATCCGCGGACTAGCGGGGGCGGAAGGGAGACCCAGTACTTC.

The rearrangement joins TRBV7-8 to TRBJ2-6, with D unclear. The CDR3 runs 17 residues. Looked up from germline, CDR1 is SGHVS and CDR2 is FQNEAQ. V was clipped by 1 base and J by 0 bases, with 10 bases between them. CDR3 in amino acids: CASSLVGAISGANVLTF. DNA for the CDR3: TGTGCCAGCAGCTTAGTCGGAGCCATCTCTGGGGCCAACGTCCTGACTTTC.

This clonotype was detected a few times. A single base separates this from a much larger clone, so it may be a read error. The chain is built from TRBV4-1 and TRBJ1-1; possibly TRBD1 for D (6 bases). Germline loops: CDR1 MGHRA, CDR2 YSYEKL. Trimming took 1 base from V and 1 from J, leaving 7 bases between them. The CDR3 is 14 amino acids. The chain's CDR3 is CASSQGTENTEAFF. The CDR3 nucleotides are TGCGCCAGCAGCCAAGGGACAGAGAACACTGAAGCTTTCTTT.

This clonotype was seen only a few times. V usage is TRBV20-1 and J usage is TRBJ1-1; D unresolved. CDR3 length: 12 amino acids. In germline, CDR1 is DFQATT, CDR2 SNEGSKA (reference sequence). V lost 4 bases and J lost 1, with 7 bases in between. The CDR3 DNA is TGCAGTGCTAAGGTCGGGAACACTGAAGCTTTCTTT. Translation gives CSAKVGNTEAFF.

Ten or more counts support this clonotype. The chain joins TRBV6-5 to TRBJ2-7; perhaps D is TRBD1 or TRBD2 (6 bases each). The CDR3 covers 15 residues. V was pared by 5 bases and J by 2 bases, with 16 bases between. CDR1 and CDR2 from the germline V gene are MNHEY and SVGAGI. This CDR3 is CASSLDRGGPYEQYF. Here the CDR3 DNA reads TGTGCCAGCAGTCTGGACAGAGGGGGGCCCTACGAGCAGTACTTC.

This chain links TRBV2 with TRBJ1-6, with TRBD1 as a possible D gene (5 bases). This CDR3 region has 12 residues. The V gene's germline CDR1 is SNHLY and CDR2 FYNNEI. V gave up 6 bases and J gave up 13 bases, with 13 bases separating them. CDR3 DNA: TGTGCCAGCAGAGATGGCCGGGACCCCCTCCACTTT. It translates to CASRDGRDPLHF.

The chain carries TRBV29-1 and TRBJ1-1, with D possibly matching TRBD1 (6 bases). The ends were cut back, 8 bases at V and 1 base at J, with 11 bases in the middle. CDR1 is SQVTM, CDR2 ANQGSEA, per germline. The CDR3 length is 12 residues. CDR3 in DNA: TGCAGCACCAAGACAGGGAACACTGAAGCTTTCTTT. Protein product: CSTKTGNTEAFF.

CDR3 sequence: CAVEGAGGTGELFF. The CDR3 nucleotides are TGTGCCGTAGAGGGAGCGGGGGGGACCGGGGAGCTGTTTTTT. The chain links TRBV7-8 to TRBJ2-2, with 10 positions matching TRBD2. J gave up 5 bases and V 11 bases, and 8 bases lay outside the gene matches. Germline CDR1 and CDR2: SGHVS and FQNEAQ. CDR3 length equals 14 residues.

A few counts support this clonotype. J is TRBJ1-1 and V is TRBV19; D is undetermined. Germline values: CDR1 LNHDA, CDR2 SQIVND (reference sequence). The V and J ends lost 7 bases and 0 bases respectively, with 12 bases between them. CDR3 length equals 14 residues. The CDR3 sequence is CASNVEGVNTEAFF. The CDR3 nucleotides are TGTGCCAGTAATGTTGAAGGAGTGAACACTGAAGCTTTCTTT.

This clonotype was seen only a few times. The chain couples TRBV29-1 to TRBJ1-2; TRBD1 is a possible D gene (6 bases). The CDR3 runs to 15 residues. The germline V gene has CDR1 SQVTM and CDR2 ANQGSEA. The V gene lost 5 bases and the J gene lost 2 bases, with 18 bases spanning the gap. The chain's CDR3 is CSVFVQGPPNYGYTF. The CDR3 DNA is TGCAGCGTTTTTGTACAGGGCCCCCCGAACTATGGCTACACCTTC.

The chain has TRBV7-4 and TRBJ1-1; 10 nucleotides match TRBD1. Germline CDR1 is SGHVT and CDR2 is SQSDAQ. The CDR3 is 14 residues long. Losses at the gene ends were 5 bases for V and 12 bases for J; bases not matched to a gene: 12. The CDR3 loop reads CASSQDRGRGKTFF. The CDR3 bases are TGTGCCAGCAGCCAAGACAGGGGGCGAGGTAAAACTTTCTTT.

This clonotype has ten or more counts. The CDR3 reads CASSPRQGYTF. CDR3 coding DNA: TGTGCCAGCAGTCCCCGTCAAGGCTACACCTTC. The J gene is TRBJ1-2, the V gene TRBV12-3 or TRBV12-4; no reliable D call. This CDR3 region has 11 residues. Trimming removed 5 bases from V and 8 bases from J, with 9 bases in between.

This clonotype has a handful of counts. J is TRBJ2-7 and V is TRBV7-9; D may be TRBD1 (6 bases). Germline CDR1 is SEHNR and CDR2 is FQNEAQ (reference sequence). Trimming left V 0 bases short and J 5 bases short, with 17 bases between. CDR3 length: 16 amino acids. The CDR3 nucleotides read TGTGCCAGCAGCTTAGCACAGGGTTTTATCGGCGACGAGCAGTACTTC. Translation: CASSLAQGFIGDEQYF.

About this clonotype: At one of its ends the junction is not consistent with the germline gene, which may arise from a read error. Written as DNA, the CDR3 is TGTGCCAGCAGTCAGAGACAGGCCGCAGGAACTAACTATGGCTACACCTTC. This codes for CASSQRQAAGTNYGYTF. This chain connects TRBV10-3 to TRBJ1-2, with a tentative D call TRBD1 (6 bases). CDR3 length: 17 amino acids. Germline loops: CDR1 ENHRY, CDR2 SYGVKD.